What follows describes a single TCR beta chain. The antigen is not known. V was shortened by 1 base and J by 4 bases, with 20 bases between the two germline ends. Germline lookup yields CDR1 LNHNV and CDR2 YYDKDF (reference sequence). The CDR3 runs 17 residues. This record comes from a study of radiotherapy plus CTLA-4 blockade in lung cancer. Lung cancer patients with chemo-refractory metastatic non-small-cell disease were given focal radiation plus CTLA-4 blockade with ipilimumab. The method was immunoSEQ multiplex PCR; TCRdb's version includes in-frame clones alone and lacks a portion of them. The sample lists nearly 110,000 clones; more than 75% were seen once. Study-wide results and caveats: Some TCR clones had been derived from tumors. These clones expanded in peripheral blood after radiotherapy plus ipilimumab.

This chain uses TRBV15 with TRBJ2-7; D possibly corresponds to TRBD2 (5 bases). The sample was peripheral blood, taken from a patient treated with radiotherapy plus ipilimumab. The receptor's source is a human donor with non-small cell lung cancer that progressed on radiotherapy plus ipilimumab. Some clones in this sample may be carry-over from other donors' samples. The CDR3 DNA follows: TGTGCCACCAGCAGAGTTCTCGAGCGGCGACTGTCTTACGAGCAGTACTTC. Translation gives CATSRVLERRLSYEQYF.